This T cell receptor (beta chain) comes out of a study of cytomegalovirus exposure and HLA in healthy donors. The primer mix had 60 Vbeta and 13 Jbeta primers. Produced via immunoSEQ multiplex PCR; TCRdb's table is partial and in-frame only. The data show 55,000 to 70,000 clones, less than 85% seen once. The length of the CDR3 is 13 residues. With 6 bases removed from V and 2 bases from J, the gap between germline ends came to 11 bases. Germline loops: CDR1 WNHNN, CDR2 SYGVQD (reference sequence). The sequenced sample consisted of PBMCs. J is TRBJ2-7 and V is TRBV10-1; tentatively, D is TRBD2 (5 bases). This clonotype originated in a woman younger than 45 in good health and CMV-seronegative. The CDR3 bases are TGCGCCAGCAGCCCAACCGGGACCTACGAGCAGTACTTC. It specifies CASSPTGTYEQYF.